Sequencing of this TCR beta chain was carried out in a study of cytomegalovirus exposure and HLA in healthy donors. The study, taken as a whole, reports: The authors listed over 150 TCR beta chains as cytomegalovirus-associated. Serostatus for CMV was the only available immune exposure information.

This CDR3 contains 16 residues. Germline V gives CDR1 MGHRA, CDR2 YSYEKL. V was clipped by 0 bases and J by 9 bases, with 15 bases between them. PCR employed 60 Vbeta and 13 Jbeta primers. Method: immunoSEQ multiplex PCR; TCRdb's copy keeps in-frame clones and lacks some. The data contain about 200,000 clones, 79% of them singletons. Notes on this clone: The antigen is unknown.

This clonotype was sampled from a girl aged 5-17 years in good health and CMV-seropositive. The sequencing sample was made of PBMCs. The rearrangement uses TRBV4-1 and TRBJ1-6; D is perhaps TRBD1 (5 bases). The CDR3: CASSQDAAGGSSPLHF. The CDR3 DNA reads TGCGCCAGCAGCCAAGATGCAGCGGGGGGTAGTTCACCCCTCCACTTT.